What follows is one T cell receptor (beta chain) and its context. What antigen it recognizes has not been identified. Per-base quality was not reported, and no clone a single base away is much larger than it. The library was prepared using 5' RACE. Reads for this sample came from an Illumina HiSeq 2500. The second PCR ran for roughly 7 to 11 cycles and used a J-beta primer mix along with a sample-barcoded 5' primer. Each TCR beta cDNA molecule received a unique molecular identifier from a template-switch 5' adaptor carrying 12 random nucleotides. Each sample yielded at least 2.5 million CDR3-containing paired-end reads. The Mint cDNA synthesis kit, primed by a TRBC-specific oligonucleotide, was used to synthesize first-strand cDNA from all RNA. Following uracil-DNA glycosylase treatment, a first 18-cycle PCR with universal primers M1SS and BC2_uni_R was performed on all cDNA. Concerning the study's data processing: Normalization of each sample was performed by random selection of 1 million high-quality reads, each carrying a distinct molecular identifier. Reads sharing molecular identifiers were discarded rather than binned into consensus sequences. MiTCR, with a Q25 quality threshold and the strictest error-elimination algorithm, was used for CDR3 identification, clonotype clustering and error correction. Lower-bound total TCR beta diversity was estimated with a nonparametric unseen species model using Euler transformation. In-frame beta chains were kept once TCRdb had trimmed the public reads at Q25 with fastp and called clones with MiXCR. Rows with a matching CDR3 protein are joined into one entry that keeps the most common DNA and genes. The V and J calls were determined by TCRdb, not by the authors. Recorded for this sample are 800,000 or so distinct CDR3 sequences; approximately 25% of them occurred a single time. Roughly 3.5% of the sample is taken by the ten largest.

From its cysteine to its phenylalanine, the CDR3 spans 12 amino acids. This entry keeps only the CDR3 DNA: 36 bases, framed from base 1. From the germline V gene, CDR1 is SQVTM and CDR2 is ANQGSEA. The trim is 6 bases for V and 1 base for J, with a gap of 10 bases between the germline ends. The data belong to a study of blood T cells in healthy people across ages (dated by TCRdb to between 2015 and 2016). Context from the whole study: In model experiments, template switching captured roughly one uniquely barcoded TCR beta cDNA molecule for every two T cells. To track age-related changes in TCR beta repertoire diversity, the study relied on deep sequencing normalized with unique cDNA molecular identifiers. Two additional independent replicas of 1 million unique cDNA reads from the same blood draw were analyzed for two donors (one aged 18 to 30 and one aged 80 or older). The donors were divided into four age groups: young (average around 16 years), middle-aged (roughly 40), aged (approximately 59) and long-lived (roughly 82). The investigation overall reported the following: Estimates of total diversity from one million sequenced T cells were regarded as lower bounds and underestimates. As age increased, observed TCR beta diversity per million T cells dropped in a roughly linear way, and a significant reduction was already evident by age 40. Because the CMV infection status of the donors was unknown, age-related changes in expanded clonotypes may potentially have been confounded. Because profiling used bulk unsorted PBMCs, naive and antigen-experienced compartments could not be compared conclusively. The percentage of naive T cells measured by flow cytometry correlated strongly with observed TCR beta diversity. Compared with the aged group, the long-lived group had more naive CD4+ T cells, fewer expanded clones and increased TCR diversity, suggesting age selection.

The donors were around 39 Caucasian individuals from Russia, aged 6 to 90 years, who were systemically healthy. Each donor gave around 9.9 milliliters of peripheral blood, collected into EDTA-treated Vacutainer tubes. Ficoll-Paque density-gradient centrifugation was used to isolate PBMCs, with at least 6.5 million per sample. Total RNA was extracted from PBMCs with Trizol reagent, with at least 5 micrograms obtained per sample. The percentages of naive CD45RAhigh/CD27high T cells were determined by flow cytometry on a PBMC aliquot from every donor. These data are also associated with another study on T cells of mothers and their children. Drawing on the second study: Donors were nine systemically healthy Caucasian individuals: three mothers and their six children. cDNA synthesis consumed the entire amount of extracted RNA, loaded at around 1.5 ug RNA in each 15 ul reaction. Sample barcodes and 2-4 random nucleotides were added via the M1S primer in the second PCR. Over 8 million TCR beta CDR3 reads were obtained for each mother, and 2.5 million to 3.5 million reads were obtained for each child. Thymic selection similarly shapes TCR recombination output in related and unrelated pairs, with minor effect from inherited differences. Related mother-child pairs always showed normalized repertoire overlap that was slightly higher than in unrelated mother-child pairs, though the difference was never significant. With a sensitivity of about 100 clones per million clonotypes, no persistent microchimeric T cell clones were detected. The study used deep NGS to compare TCR beta repertoires of mothers and children, seeking features distinguishing related mother-child pairs from unrelated individuals. The mean age was 40 +/- 4 years for the mothers and approximately 11 +/- 4 years for the children. After adapters were ligated using NEBNext reagents, the libraries underwent 100+100 nt paired-end sequencing on an Illumina HiSeq 2000. Mother and child libraries were prepared a month apart and sequenced in separate runs to prevent cross-contamination. Between about 500,000 and 2,100,000 distinct TCR beta clonotypes were identified per donor. Naive TCR beta clonotypes were estimated from low-frequency clonotypes matched to each donor's FACS-determined naive share, without sorting.

The sample taken for sequencing was blood. The V and J genes are TRBV29-1 and TRBJ2-7; a tentative D call is TRBD1 (6 bases match). The clonotype was recovered from a boy between 10 and 17 years old in good health. CDR3 reads: CSVGQTSYEQYF. The DNA sequence reads TGCAGCGTCGGACAGACATCCTACGAGCAGTACTTC.